This T cell receptor beta chain was identified during a study of response to subunit inactivated influenza vaccine. Study conclusions and caveats: Authors suggested seasonal influenza vaccinations each recruit few new T cells.

In its sample, this clonotype was seen a few times. Its antigen is not identified. V lost 7 bases to trimming and J lost 5 bases; unmatched junction nucleotides: 8. This CDR3 region has 14 residues. TCRdb re-derived calls from the RT-PCR reads in MiXCR, one entry per CDR3 protein. The table lists hundreds of thousands of distinct CDR3 sequences, 6% to 9% of them singletons. The sample consisted of PBMCs from blood, taken around 2 years after vaccination. The clonotype originates from a man aged 50 to 69 who received an inactivated influenza vaccine. This chain links TRBV12-3 or TRBV12-4 with TRBJ2-5, with 9 bases identical to TRBD2. The CDR3 nucleotides read TGTGCCAGCACCTCAGCGGGGGGATCGGAGACCCAGTACTTC. Its translation: CASTSAGGSETQYF.